This T cell receptor beta chain was recovered during a study of T cell changes during pregnancy in multiple sclerosis. Assay: immunoSEQ multiplex PCR; the TCRdb copy retains only in-frame clones and omits some. The data hold about 57,000 clones, with around 90% observed a single time. Germline V gives CDR1 MGHRA, CDR2 YSYEKL. This CDR3 is 14 amino acids long. With V trimmed by 3 bases and J by 5 bases, 6 bases remained unmatched. The source material was peripheral blood, sampled after pregnancy. The V gene is TRBV4-1, the J gene TRBJ2-5, with 7 nucleotides matching TRBD2. The receptor was isolated from a female donor in good health, enrolled as a control in a pregnancy study. The CDR3 DNA sequence: TGCGCCAGCAGCCAGACTAGCCTGGGGGAGACCCAGTACTTC. Its translation: CASSQTSLGETQYF.